These 3 T cell receptor beta chains share one sample of origin, sequenced in a study of pediatric ulcerative colitis. Sequenced by immunoSEQ multiplex PCR; TCRdb stores in-frame clones only, minus some. The data show more than 50,000 clones, with about 80% seen just once and roughly 5.2% held by the top ten. Sequenced material: blood. The receptor source for this set is a boy aged 5-17 years with moderate ulcerative colitis.

The V call is TRBV9, the J call TRBJ1-5; D gene uncertain. This CDR3 is 15 amino acids long. In germline, CDR1 is SGDLS, CDR2 YYNGEE. V lost 0 bases, J lost 9 bases, and 16 bases lay in between. The CDR3 is CASSVDAHPDWPQHF. The CDR3, as DNA: TGTGCCAGCAGCGTAGACGCACACCCGGATTGGCCCCAGCATTTT.

The CDR3 region is CASSLARDTTNYGYTF. The CDR3 DNA follows: TGTGCCAGCAGCTTAGCGCGGGACACCACTAACTATGGCTACACCTTC. This sequence joins TRBV7-7 and TRBJ1-2; possibly TRBD1 for D (6 bases). With 0 bases removed from V and 0 bases from J, the gap between germline ends came to 11 bases. CDR1 and CDR2 (germline): SSHAT, FNYEAQ (reference sequence). CDR3 length: 16 amino acids.

This chain connects TRBV30 to TRBJ2-1; 9 bases fit TRBD1. The germline V gene has CDR1 GTSNPN and CDR2 SVGIG (reference sequence). The CDR3 is made up of 18 amino acids. V dropped 2 bases and J dropped 8; count of bases not matched to a gene: 19. This CDR3 reads CAWSPSRWDREGHDEQFF. The DNA for the CDR3 is TGTGCCTGGAGTCCCTCCCGGTGGGACAGGGAGGGCCATGATGAGCAGTTCTTC.